The 14 T cell receptor beta chains below were found in one sample sequenced in a study of shared clonotypes between healthy human individuals. Positive CCR7 selection of CD45RO-negative cells yielded the naive CD8 cells, and terminally differentiated effector memory CD45RA+ cells were excluded. Data came from immunoSEQ multiplex PCR; TCRdb stores just in-frame clones and leaves some out. The sample shows about 2.1 million clones, just over 90% of them seen only once. The sequenced sample consisted of naive CD8+ T cells from PBMCs. The receptors come from a man between 18 and 29 years old in good health. Some clones in this sample may be carry-over from other donors' samples.

V gene TRBV18 combines with J gene TRBJ2-4; 7 bases line up with TRBD2. The CDR3 extends over 16 amino acids. With 3 bases clipped from V and 1 base from J, the junction kept 6 bases outside the gene matches. The germline gives CDR1 KGHSH, CDR2 LQKENI. The CDR3 region is CASSPRLGGAKNIQYF. The CDR3 region has the DNA TGTGCCAGCTCACCGCGTTTGGGAGGGGCCAAAAACATTCAGTACTTC.

V gene TRBV7-2 combines with J gene TRBJ1-3, with D uncertain. The CDR3 sequence is 14 residues long. Germline CDR1 is SGHTA and CDR2 is FQGNSA. V lost 2 bases and J lost 0, with 5 bases in between. CDR3: CASSLWDSGNTIYF. In DNA form, the CDR3 reads TGTGCCAGCAGCTTATGGGACTCTGGAAACACCATATATTTT.

V usage is TRBV5-1 and J usage is TRBJ1-2, with no clear D. The CDR3 covers 15 residues. V was shortened by 2 bases and J by 3 bases, with 14 bases between the two germline ends. Germline V gives CDR1 SGHRS, CDR2 YFSETQ. The CDR3 loop is CASSLLKQGHYGYTF. DNA of the CDR3: TGCGCCAGCAGCTTATTGAAACAAGGGCACTATGGCTACACCTTC. Using reference TRBV5-1 and TRBJ1-2 for the parts outside the CDR3, the full variable domain is KAGVTQTPRYLIKTRGQQVTLSCSPISGHRSVSWYQQTPGQGLQFLFEYFSETQRNKGNFPGRFSGRQFSNSRSEMNVSTLELGDSALYLCASSLLKQGHYGYTFGSGTRLTVV.

The V and J genes are TRBV2 and TRBJ2-7, with 12 bases matching TRBD1. Germline V gene lookup returns CDR1 SNHLY and CDR2 FYNNEI. The CDR3 totals 15 residues. Trimming at V came to 4 bases and at J to 4 bases, leaving 5 bases not matched to a gene. CDR3 protein: CASSGRGQGAYEQYF. CDR3 sequence (DNA): TGTGCCAGCAGTGGCCGGGGACAGGGGGCTTACGAGCAGTACTTC. Using reference TRBV2 and TRBJ2-7 for the parts outside the CDR3, the full variable domain is EPEVTQTPSHQVTQMGQEVILRCVPISNHLYFYWYRQILGQKVEFLVSFYNNEISEKSEIFDDQFSVERPDGSNFTLKIRSTKLEDSAMYFCASSGRGQGAYEQYFGPGTRLTVT.

This chain joins TRBV29-1 and TRBJ2-7; the D is unclear. V was clipped by 0 bases and J by 0 bases, with 12 bases between them. The CDR3 runs to 15 residues. The germline V gene has CDR1 SQVTM and CDR2 ANQGSEA. The CDR3 reads CSVEDAEVSSYEQYF. CDR3 in DNA: TGCAGCGTTGAAGATGCGGAAGTAAGCTCCTACGAGCAGTACTTC.

The chain recombines TRBV30 with TRBJ2-1; D is perhaps TRBD2 (6 bases). Germline assignment: CDR1 GTSNPN and CDR2 SVGIG (reference sequence). V lost 4 bases, J lost 5 bases, and 15 bases lay in between. CDR3 length: 14 residues. The CDR3 nucleotides read TGTGCCTGGAAGGGACTTCGCCCCCACAATGAGCAGTTCTTC. Its translation: CAWKGLRPHNEQFF. The complete variable domain, with remaining parts taken from reference TRBV30 and TRBJ2-1, reads SQTIHQWPATLVQPVGSPLSLECTVEGTSNPNLYWYRQAAGRGLQLLFYSVGIGQISSEVPQNLSASRPQDRQFILSSKKLLLSDSGFYLCAWKGLRPHNEQFFGPGTRLTVL.

This chain joins TRBV7-9 and TRBJ2-1; no reliable D call. Trimming stripped 5 bases from V and 8 bases from J, with 10 bases between. The CDR3 is 12 residues long. The V gene's germline CDR1 is SEHNR and CDR2 FQNEAQ (reference sequence). CDR3 region: CASSPFTDEQFF. The CDR3, as DNA: TGTGCCAGCAGCCCGTTTACCGATGAGCAGTTCTTC.

CDR3 sequence reads: CASSWGAGAQPQHF. The DNA of the CDR3 is TGTGCCAGCAGTTGGGGGGCAGGCGCTCAGCCCCAGCATTTT. The chain has TRBV27 and TRBJ1-5; D may be TRBD1 (6 bases). V was pared by 4 bases and J by 6 bases, with 13 bases between. Germline V CDR1 and CDR2: MNHEY, SMNVEV (reference sequence). The CDR3 runs to 14 residues.

The J gene is TRBJ2-2, the V gene TRBV5-4, with D perhaps TRBD2 (6 bases). Germline loops: CDR1 SGHNT, CDR2 YYREEE (reference sequence). The CDR3 loop spans 15 amino acids. V was shortened by 2 bases and J by 6 bases, with 14 bases between the two germline ends. The DNA of the CDR3 is TGTGCCAGCAGCTTATCGCGGGAAGAGTCCGGGGAGCTGTTTTTT. It encodes CASSLSREESGELFF. The full variable domain, its missing parts supplied by reference TRBV5-4 and TRBJ2-2, is ETGVTQSPTHLIKTRGQQVTLRCSSQSGHNTVSWYQQALGQGPQFIFQYYREEENGRGNFPPRFSGLQFPNYSSELNVNALELDDSALYLCASSLSREESGELFFGEGSRLTVL.

To note about this clone: The same CDR3 also results from other DNA sequences found in this sample. The chain employs TRBV27 and TRBJ2-7, with D perhaps assigned TRBD1 or TRBD2 (6 bases each). The CDR3 is made up of 15 amino acids. The V gene's germline CDR1 is MNHEY and CDR2 SMNVEV (reference sequence). Trimming pared 0 bases from V and 0 bases from J, leaving 9 bases between. CDR3 nucleotides: TGTGCCAGCAGTTTATCCGGAGGGGGCTCCTACGAGCAGTACTTC. The encoded protein is CASSLSGGGSYEQYF.

This rearrangement joins TRBV5-8 to TRBJ1-2; the D gene is possibly TRBD1 (6 bases). Germline CDR1 and CDR2: SGHTS and YDEGEE. CDR3 length equals 18 residues. Trimming shortened V by 4 bases and J by 3 bases, and 25 bases separated the two germline ends. The CDR3, as DNA: TGTGCCAGCAGCCAAGATAATTCGGGGGGCGCTTTCGACTATGGCTACACCTTC. Amino acids: CASSQDNSGGAFDYGYTF.

This chain joins TRBV7-3 and TRBJ1-4; D gene ambiguous. V lost 3 bases and J lost 0, with 11 bases in between. This CDR3 has 16 amino acids. Per the germline V gene, CDR1 is SGHTA and CDR2 is FQGTGA. The CDR3 sequence is CASSFRHLATNEKLFF. The CDR3, as DNA: TGTGCCAGCAGCTTTCGACACCTCGCAACTAATGAAAAACTGTTTTTT.

With regard to this clone: The same CDR3 also results from other DNA sequences found in this sample. The chain uses TRBV5-4 and TRBJ2-3; 7 bases align to TRBD2. V lost 1 base and J lost 2; bases outside the gene matches: 1. Germline V lookup: CDR1 SGHNT, CDR2 YYREEE (reference sequence). The CDR3 runs to 14 residues. This CDR3 reads CASSLLAATDTQYF. In nucleotides, the CDR3 is TGTGCCAGCAGCTTGCTAGCGGCCACAGATACGCAGTATTTT.

CDR3 in amino acids: CASSPQTGDAGELFF. In nucleotides, the CDR3 is TGTGCCAGCAGTCCCCAAACAGGGGACGCCGGGGAGCTGTTTTTT. V is TRBV27 and J is TRBJ2-2, with 7 bases fitting TRBD1. With 5 bases clipped from V and 6 bases from J, the junction kept 9 bases outside the gene matches. CDR1 MNHEY and CDR2 SMNVEV come from the germline V gene (reference sequence). The CDR3 runs to 15 residues.